These 5 T cell receptor beta chains share one sample of origin, sequenced in a study of blood T cell repertoires in COVID-19. The assay was immunoSEQ multiplex PCR, and TCRdb's table has in-frame clones only and misses some. The table shows tens of thousands of clones, with 90% to 95% occurring only once. Sequenced sample: peripheral blood. The receptors were sampled from a woman aged 50 to 65 in a cohort sampled during active COVID-19.

This clone came up a few times. The V and J genes are TRBV28 and TRBJ1-6; no definite D call. Trimming removed 4 bases at V and 0 bases at J, with 4 bases between. This CDR3 contains 14 residues. The germline gives CDR1 MDHEN, CDR2 SYDVKM. CDR3 sequence (DNA): TGTGCCAGCAGTTCGAGCTCCTATAATTCACCCCTCCACTTT. Its translation: CASSSSSYNSPLHF.

DNA for the CDR3: TGTGCCAGCAGTGAATTAGTTAGCTCCTACAATGAGCAGTTCTTC. This translates into CASSELVSSYNEQFF. V is TRBV6-1 and J is TRBJ2-1; no reliable D call. The CDR3 is made up of 15 amino acids. Germline-derived CDR1 and CDR2 are MNHNS and SASEGT. Trimming removed 2 bases at V and 0 bases at J, with 8 bases between.

The rearrangement links TRBV19 to TRBJ1-4, with D perhaps matching TRBD1 (5 bases). The ends were cut back, 6 bases at V and 5 bases at J, with 13 bases in the middle. CDR3 length equals 14 residues. Looked up from germline, CDR1 is LNHDA and CDR2 is SQIVND (reference sequence). This CDR3 reads CASSPENRNEKLFF. The CDR3 DNA reads TGTGCCAGTAGCCCAGAGAACAGGAATGAAAAACTGTTTTTT.

The genes are TRBV7-6 and TRBJ2-1; tentative D call: TRBD2 (6 bases). There are 16 residues in the CDR3. Germline assignment: CDR1 SGHVS and CDR2 FNYEAQ. Trimming pared 5 bases from V and 4 bases from J, leaving 18 bases between. CDR3: CASSPITSSPYNEQFF. Here the CDR3 DNA reads TGTGCCAGCAGCCCCATCACTAGCTCTCCATACAATGAGCAGTTCTTC.

The rearrangement uses TRBV6-1 and TRBJ1-3; D remains unclear. V lost 6 bases and J 0 bases, leaving 9 bases between the germline ends. CDR3 length: 14 amino acids. The germline gives CDR1 MNHNS, CDR2 SASEGT. CDR3 in DNA: TGTGCCAGCAGAACTCATCGCTCTGGAAACACCATATATTTT. This translates into CASRTHRSGNTIYF.